The 18 T cell receptor beta chains below come from one sample, sequenced in a study of T cells after yellow fever vaccination. One entry per CDR3 protein, called by TCRdb with MiXCR from the 5' RACE reads. Among 300,000 to 400,000 distinct CDR3 sequences, approximately 3.9% were seen once, and the ten largest hold approximately 24%. The specimen was PBMCs, collected 5 days after the yellow fever booster vaccination. These receptors were collected from a man aged 18-30 years who received the YFV17D yellow fever vaccine.

V gene TRBV7-2 combines with J gene TRBJ2-5, with 8 bases that match TRBD2. V gave up 6 bases and J gave up 3 bases; unmatched junction bases: 3. Germline values: CDR1 SGHTA, CDR2 FQGNSA. This CDR3 is 13 amino acids long. CDR3 DNA: TGTGCCAGCAGACGTAGCGGGGAAGAGACCCAGTACTTC. It specifies CASRRSGEETQYF.

The table lists this clonotype with many counts. The chain carries TRBV7-2 and TRBJ2-7; 8 positions agree with TRBD1. Germline V gene data show CDR1 as SGHTA and CDR2 as FQGNSA. With V trimmed by 4 bases and J by 1 base, 9 bases remained unmatched. CDR3 size: 16 residues. The CDR3 nucleotides read TGTGCCAGCAGCTCCCCGGACAGGGAATTTTCCTACGAGCAGTACTTC. Translating gives CASSSPDREFSYEQYF.

This clonotype has only a few counts. This sequence joins TRBV19 and TRBJ1-1; D ambiguous. Between the trimmed V and J ends, which lost 1 base and 5 bases, there was a span of 11 bases. There are 14 residues in the CDR3. Germline V CDR1 and CDR2: LNHDA, SQIVND (reference sequence). The CDR3 DNA sequence: TGTGCCAGTAGTATAGCGGGTAAGGGAACTGAAGCTTTCTTT. Translating it yields CASSIAGKGTEAFF. Full variable domain (rest looked up from reference TRBV19 and TRBJ1-1): DGGITQSPKYLFRKEGQNVTLSCEQNLNHDAMYWYRQDPGQGLRLIYYSQIVNDFQKGDIAEGYSVSREKKESFPLTVTSAQKNPTAFYLCASSIAGKGTEAFFGQGTRLTVV.

The rearrangement joins TRBV12-3 or TRBV12-4 to TRBJ2-5; a possible D gene is TRBD2 (6 bases). The V end lost 6 bases, the J end lost 6 bases, and 20 bases lay between the germline ends. The CDR3 loop spans 15 amino acids. CDR3 bases: TGTGCCAGCAGCCTGACTAGGAGCGCCAACAAGACCCAGTACTTC. Protein: CASSLTRSANKTQYF.

This clonotype came up a few times. V is TRBV20-1 and J is TRBJ2-3; D is possibly TRBD2 (6 bases). The CDR3 is 19 residues long. Trimming cost V 2 bases and J 0 bases, with 24 bases left between them. Germline CDR1 reads DFQATT; CDR2 reads SNEGSKA (reference sequence). CDR3 coding DNA: TGCAGTGCTAGAAGTTTGTTCATCGGTGCGGGGATTAGCACAGATACGCAGTATTTT. Translating gives CSARSLFIGAGISTDTQYF.

V gene TRBV6-1 combines with J gene TRBJ1-5; TRBD1 agrees at 7 bases. The length of the CDR3 is 16 residues. The V gene's germline CDR1 is MNHNS and CDR2 SASEGT. The V gene end was trimmed by 4 bases and the J gene end by 2 bases; junction bases not matched to a gene: 8. The CDR3 sequence: CASSVEGGAGNQPQHF. The CDR3, as DNA: TGTGCCAGCAGTGTTGAAGGGGGCGCGGGCAATCAGCCCCAGCATTTT.

This clonotype was picked up a small number of times. This chain links TRBV6-6 with TRBJ1-2, with 8 nucleotides matching TRBD1. The J segment lost 0 bases and the V segment lost 5 bases, leaving 17 bases of the junction unmatched. Germline V gene sequence: CDR1 MNHNY, CDR2 SVGAGI (reference sequence). The CDR3 length is 19 residues. CDR3 protein: CASSTLGRGTGASNYGYTF. The CDR3 DNA reads as TGTGCCAGCAGTACCCTTGGGCGAGGGACAGGTGCTTCTAACTATGGCTACACCTTC.

This clonotype appeared a few times. The V gene is TRBV5-4, the J gene TRBJ2-2; no clear D gene. CDR3 length: 15 amino acids. V lost 4 bases and J lost 0, with 10 bases in between. Germline V lookup: CDR1 SGHNT, CDR2 YYREEE (reference sequence). CDR3: CASSATPANTGELFF. The CDR3 region has the DNA TGTGCCAGCAGCGCGACACCCGCGAACACCGGGGAGCTGTTTTTT.

This clonotype was seen many times. This chain uses TRBV3-1 with TRBJ2-4, with 8 nucleotides matching TRBD2. In germline, CDR1 is LGHDT, CDR2 YNNKEL (reference sequence). This CDR3 comprises 16 residues. V shed 3 bases, J shed 3 bases, and the junction held 7 bases outside the gene matches. CDR3 sequence (DNA): TGTGCCAGCAGCCAGGGACTAGTCGCCGACAAAAACATTCAGTACTTC. It is translated as CASSQGLVADKNIQYF.

This clonotype was seen at least ten times. The chain joins TRBV20-1 to TRBJ2-7, with a tentative D call TRBD2 (5 bases). The CDR3 is 13 residues long. V lost 3 bases, J lost 0 bases, and 9 bases lay in between. Germline V gene sequence: CDR1 DFQATT, CDR2 SNEGSKA (reference sequence). The CDR3 sequence: CSASLGSSYEQYV. DNA of the CDR3: TGCAGTGCTAGCCTTGGGAGCTCCTACGAGCAGTACGTC.

This clonotype was seen ten or more times. V gene TRBV2 combines with J gene TRBJ2-7, with D uncertain. Trimming cost V 2 bases and J 2 bases, with 7 bases left between them. CDR3 length: 13 residues. Germline assignment: CDR1 SNHLY and CDR2 FYNNEI. In DNA form, the CDR3 reads TGTGCCAGCAGTGAAAGGTGGGCCTACGAGCAGTACGTC. Translated: CASSERWAYEQYV.

This clonotype has a count of ten or more. The CDR3 region has the DNA TGTGCCAGCAGCTGGGGGGCGAGCTCCTACAATGAGCAGTTCTTC. This sequence encodes CASSWGASSYNEQFF. The chain joins TRBV7-2 to TRBJ2-1; the D gene could be TRBD1 or TRBD2 (6 bases each). Trimming cost V 4 bases and J 0 bases, with 10 bases left between them. CDR3 size: 15 residues. The germline V gene has CDR1 SGHTA and CDR2 FQGNSA.

This chain links TRBV12-3 or TRBV12-4 with TRBJ2-5; a possible D gene is TRBD1 (5 bases). The CDR3 spans 15 residues. Trimming took 6 bases from V and 5 from J, leaving 19 bases between them. In DNA form, the CDR3 reads TGTGCCAGCAGAAGGGGTCTAGAAGAAAGGGAGACCCAGTACTTC. It encodes CASRRGLEERETQYF.

The chain is built from TRBV6-6 and TRBJ2-1, with D unresolved. The CDR3 runs 13 residues. CDR1 and CDR2 from the germline V gene are MNHNY and SVGAGI (reference sequence). The V gene lost 10 bases and the J gene lost 0 bases, with 10 bases spanning the gap. The CDR3 protein is CATKLGSYNEQFF. Here the CDR3 DNA reads TGTGCCACCAAACTGGGCTCCTACAATGAGCAGTTCTTC.

The V gene is TRBV5-1, the J gene TRBJ2-7, with D unclear. V was cut by 2 bases and J by 3 bases, with 9 bases left in between. CDR3 size: 13 residues. CDR1 is SGHRS, CDR2 YFSETQ, per germline. CDR3 bases: TGCGCCAGCAGCTTTACCGCGAGCTACGAGCAGTACTTC. Translation: CASSFTASYEQYF. The full variable domain, in which reference TRBV5-1 and TRBJ2-7 provide the parts outside the CDR3, is KAGVTQTPRYLIKTRGQQVTLSCSPISGHRSVSWYQQTPGQGLQFLFEYFSETQRNKGNFPGRFSGRQFSNSRSEMNVSTLELGDSALYLCASSFTASYEQYFGPGTRLTVT.

This clonotype was counted at least ten times. The gene calls are TRBV20-1 and TRBJ2-3; TRBD2 is a possible D gene (6 bases). Trimming shortened V by 3 bases and J by 6 bases, and 13 bases separated the two germline ends. Looked up from germline, CDR1 is DFQATT and CDR2 is SNEGSKA (reference sequence). The length of the CDR3 is 13 residues. The CDR3 DNA reads TGCAGTGCTAGTGGCGGGGCGGATGATACGCAGTATTTT. As protein: CSASGGADDTQYF.

The gene calls are TRBV7-3 and TRBJ1-1; D not certain. V shed 4 bases and J shed 5 bases, with 11 bases lying between them. Germline values: CDR1 SGHTA, CDR2 FQGTGA. This CDR3 contains 13 residues. The DNA for the CDR3 is TGTGCCAGCAGCTGGACTGGGGTGACTGAAGCTTTCTTT. As protein: CASSWTGVTEAFF.

Only a few counts were recorded for this clonotype. The chain links TRBV7-6 to TRBJ2-3; TRBD2 matches 14 bases. The CDR3 sequence is 17 residues long. V gave up 1 base and J gave up 5 bases; unmatched junction bases: 5. Germline V gives CDR1 SGHVS, CDR2 FNYEAQ. This chain's CDR3 is CASSLGTSGGPGDTQYF. CDR3 DNA: TGTGCCAGCAGCTTAGGGACTAGCGGGGGGCCTGGAGATACGCAGTATTTT.